Listed here are 13 T cell receptor beta chains from one sample, sequenced in a study of identical twins. TCRdb analysed the 5' RACE reads with MiXCR anew, one entry per CDR3 protein. The sample shows 1,800,000 or so distinct CDR3 sequences, more than 30% of them seen only once. What was sequenced was cord blood. The receptors stem from a newborn girl in good health.

This clonotype was found a few times. CDR3 in amino acids: CASSFGQRYEQYF. The CDR3 nucleotides read TGTGCCAGCAGTTTTGGACAGCGCTACGAGCAGTACTTC. This sequence joins TRBV2 and TRBJ2-7; TRBD1 might be the D (6 bases). CDR1 and CDR2 (germline): SNHLY, FYNNEI. The CDR3 consists of 13 residues. The V and J ends lost 5 bases and 3 bases respectively, with 11 bases between them.

This clonotype was found a few times. The chain employs TRBV3-1 and TRBJ2-7, with D possibly matching TRBD1 (6 bases). The germline gives CDR1 LGHDT, CDR2 YNNKEL (reference sequence). The CDR3 totals 13 residues. V was clipped by 4 bases and J by 3 bases, with 10 bases between them. CDR3 loop: CASSRTVFYEQYF. The CDR3 DNA reads TGTGCCAGCAGCCGGACAGTTTTCTACGAGCAGTACTTC.

This clonotype was counted between two and nine times. The chain links TRBV20-1 to TRBJ2-7, with D unresolved. Germline lookup yields CDR1 DFQATT and CDR2 SNEGSKA (reference sequence). The CDR3 sequence is 11 residues long. V lost 3 bases and J 6 bases, leaving 9 bases between the germline ends. Here the CDR3 DNA reads TGCAGTGCTAGCCCCAGCTCCGAGCAGTACTTC. Its protein is CSASPSSEQYF.

V usage is TRBV3-1 and J usage is TRBJ2-5; no definite D call. CDR1 is LGHDT and CDR2 is YNNKEL in the germline V gene (reference sequence). CDR3 size: 12 residues. Trimming took 0 bases from V and 14 from J, leaving 13 bases between them. The CDR3 spells CASSQDNYEHYF. CDR3 coding DNA: TGTGCCAGCAGCCAAGACAACTACGAGCACTACTTC.

This clonotype was seen a handful of times. The J gene is TRBJ1-4, the V gene TRBV4-1; 7 nucleotides align to TRBD1. V trimming: 0 bases; J trimming: 0 bases; junction bases outside the gene matches: 1. This CDR3 contains 16 residues. Germline V gene data show CDR1 as MGHRA and CDR2 as YSYEKL. The CDR3 bases are TGCGCCAGCAGCCAAGATCAGGGGGCAACTAATGAAAAACTGTTTTTT. It specifies CASSQDQGATNEKLFF.

This clonotype came up a few times. The rearrangement joins TRBV24-1 to TRBJ2-7; D uncertain. Germline V gene data show CDR1 as KGHDR and CDR2 as SFDVKD. Trimming left V 3 bases short and J 0 bases short, with 14 bases between. The CDR3 has 16 amino acids. CDR3: CATSDRSTPSSYEQYF. In DNA, the CDR3 is TGTGCCACCAGTGATCGAAGTACCCCGAGCTCCTACGAGCAGTACTTC.

The chain recombines TRBV4-1 with TRBJ2-5; TRBD2 is a possible D gene (6 bases). Germline CDR1 and CDR2: MGHRA and YSYEKL. Trimming pared 1 base from V and 4 bases from J, leaving 13 bases between. There are 15 residues in the CDR3. The CDR3 sequence: CASSQVWPAGETQYF. The DNA for the CDR3 is TGCGCCAGCAGCCAAGTTTGGCCAGCGGGAGAGACCCAGTACTTC.

This clonotype was detected only a few times. The chain combines TRBV5-1 with TRBJ2-7, with D possibly matching TRBD2 (5 bases). This CDR3 is built from 13 residues. V lost 2 bases to trimming and J lost 2 bases, with 8 bases between them. Per germline, CDR1 SGHRS and CDR2 YFSETQ. CDR3 residues: CASSFKRTYEQYF. The CDR3 DNA is TGCGCCAGCAGCTTTAAGCGGACCTACGAGCAGTACTTC.

The CDR3 here is CASSEYGGTGGTDTQYF. The CDR3 DNA sequence: TGTGCCAGCAGTGAATATGGCGGGACAGGGGGCACAGATACGCAGTATTTT. This chain links TRBV25-1 with TRBJ2-3; 10 bases fit TRBD1. Germline V lookup: CDR1 MGHDK, CDR2 SYGVNS. V lost 0 bases, J lost 1 base, and 4 bases stayed unmatched. The CDR3 runs to 17 residues.

The chain uses TRBV4-2 and TRBJ2-3; TRBD2 aligns across 10 bases. The CDR3 consists of 17 residues. Looked up from germline, CDR1 is LGHNA and CDR2 is YNFKEQ. V lost 1 base to trimming and J lost 6 bases; unmatched junction nucleotides: 10. The CDR3 region has the DNA TGTGCCAGCAGCCAAGGTGGAAGCGGGAGGGCAGGGGATACGCAGTATTTT. This sequence encodes CASSQGGSGRAGDTQYF.

The chain is built from TRBV3-1 and TRBJ2-5; D is undetermined. CDR1 LGHDT and CDR2 YNNKEL come from the germline V gene (reference sequence). The CDR3 runs to 15 residues. The V gene lost 3 bases and the J gene lost 11 bases, with 22 bases spanning the gap. The CDR3 nucleotides are TGTGCCAGCAGCCACCAGGACGACCTATACAATGAGCAGTACTTC. Translation gives CASSHQDDLYNEQYF.

In this sample, this clonotype turned up a few times. The rearrangement links TRBV5-1 to TRBJ2-1; D gene uncertain. CDR1 SGHRS and CDR2 YFSETQ come from the germline V gene. The CDR3 is 15 residues long. The V and J ends lost 0 bases and 6 bases respectively, with 13 bases between them. CDR3 sequence: CASSLEAVQRNEQFF. For the CDR3, the DNA is TGCGCCAGCAGCTTGGAGGCGGTTCAACGCAATGAGCAGTTCTTC.

This sequence joins TRBV20-1 and TRBJ2-1; D is unclear. The CDR3 runs 14 residues. CDR1 and CDR2 from the germline V gene are DFQATT and SNEGSKA (reference sequence). Trimming cost V 0 bases and J 1 base, with 7 bases left between them. In nucleotides, the CDR3 is TGCAGTGCTAGAGAAGATAGTTCCTACAATGAGCAGTTCTTC. Translating it yields CSAREDSSYNEQFF.